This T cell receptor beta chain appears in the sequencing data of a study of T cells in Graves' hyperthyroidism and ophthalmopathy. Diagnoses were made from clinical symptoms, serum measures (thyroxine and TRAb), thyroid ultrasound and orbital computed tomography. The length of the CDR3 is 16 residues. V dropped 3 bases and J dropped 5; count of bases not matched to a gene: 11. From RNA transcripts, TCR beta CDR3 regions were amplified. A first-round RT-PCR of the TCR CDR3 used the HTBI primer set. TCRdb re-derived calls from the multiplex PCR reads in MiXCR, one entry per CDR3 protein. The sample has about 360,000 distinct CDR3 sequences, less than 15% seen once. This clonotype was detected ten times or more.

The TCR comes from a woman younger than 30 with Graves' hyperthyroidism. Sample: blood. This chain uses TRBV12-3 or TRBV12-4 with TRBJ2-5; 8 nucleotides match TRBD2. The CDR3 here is CASSFCSGSFCETQYF. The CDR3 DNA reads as TGTGCCAGCAGTTTTTGCAGCGGGAGTTTCTGTGAGACCCAGTACTTC.